A selection of T cell receptor beta chains follows, all from one sample in a study of T cells in localized non-small cell lung cancer. Libraries were prepared by immunoSEQ multiplex PCR; TCRdb keeps only in-frame clonotypes and omits some of them. Among more than 30,000 clones listed, over 75% were seen once. Source: peripheral blood mononuclear cells, taken before any cancer treatment. Receptors were obtained from a woman aged 40-69 years with stage III lung adenocarcinoma. CDR3s include the opening cysteine and the closing phenylalanine or tryptophan. The D gene is left open where the match is weak. Size is omitted from some rows. Given values are once, few, many or a class for expanded clones.

TRBJ1-5 | NA | TRBV15 | NA | TGTGCCACCAGCAGAGATCGGGGGGCAGGCCAGCCCCAGCATTTT | CATSRDRGAGQPQHF
TRBJ1-3 | TRBD1 | TRBV5-1 | NA | TGCGCCAGCAGCTTGCAGGGGGCGCCAGGAAACACCATATATTTT | CASSLQGAPGNTIYF
TRBJ2-1 | NA | TRBV19 | few | TGTGCCAGTAGTATAAGAGCGGACTCCTACAATGAGCAGTTCTTC | CASSIRADSYNEQFF
TRBJ1-3 | NA | TRBV5-4 | NA | TGTGCCAGCAGCTTGGGAGGAGGCCTCTCTGGAAACACCATATATTTT | CASSLGGGLSGNTIYF
TRBJ2-3 | TRBD2 | TRBV4-2 | NA | TGTGCCAGCAGCCAACGACTAGCGGGGGGCACAGATACGCAGTATTTT | CASSQRLAGGTDTQYF
TRBJ2-3 | TRBD2 | TRBV27 | NA | TGTGCCAGCAGGACGACACCGCTAGCGGGAGGCCCTAGCACAGATACGCAGTATTTT | CASRTTPLAGGPSTDTQYF
TRBJ2-3 | TRBD1 | TRBV4-2 | NA | TGTGCCAGCAGCCAAGCGGGACAGGGGGCAGATACGCAGTATTTT | CASSQAGQGADTQYF
TRBJ1-1 | NA | TRBV10-3 | NA | TGTGCCATCAGTGACAGGGGCGCCGACACTGAAGCTTTCTTT | CAISDRGADTEAFF
TRBJ1-1 | NA | TRBV10-3 | NA | TGTGCCATCAGTGAGCGGCAGGGGTGGAGGACTGAAGCTTTCTTT | CAISERQGWRTEAFF
TRBJ2-1 | TRBD2 | TRBV6-5 | once | TGTGCCAGCAGTCCTAGCGGGAGGGCCTGGGATGAGCAGTTCTTC | CASSPSGRAWDEQFF
TRBJ2-2 | TRBD1 | TRBV5-4 | NA | TGTGCCAGCAGCTCTTACAGGGGGACCACCGGGGAGCTGTTTTTT | CASSSYRGTTGELFF
TRBJ2-3 | NA | TRBV15 | NA | TGTGCCACCAGCAGTGCTGGTGGGGATACGCAGTATTTT | CATSSAGGDTQYF
TRBJ2-1 | NA | TRBV9 | NA | TGTGCCAGCAGCGTAGTGGGGACCCTAAGCTCCTACAATGAGCAGTTCTTC | CASSVVGTLSSYNEQFF
TRBJ2-7 | NA | TRBV15 | NA | TGCGCCACCAGCAGAGATCGAGGCAGTTACTACGAGCAGTACTTC | CATSRDRGSYYEQYF
TRBJ1-1 | NA | TRBV7-2 | medium-sized | TGTGCCAGCAGTCAAGAGGGTCTGAACACTGAAGCTTTCTTT | CASSQEGLNTEAFF
TRBJ2-5 | NA | TRBV7-2 | NA | TGTGCCAGCAGTCTGGGGCACCAAGAGACCCAGTACTTC | CASSLGHQETQYF
TRBJ1-1 | NA | TRBV10-3 | NA | TGTGCCATCAGTGAGACCGCCCAGGGCACTGAAGCTTTCTTT | CAISETAQGTEAFF
TRBJ1-1 | NA | TRBV7-2 | NA | TGTGCCAGCAGCTTAGCGCGGGAAAACACTGAAGCTTTCTTT | CASSLARENTEAFF
TRBJ2-5 | NA | TRBV30 | few | TGTGCCTGGGCCATGGGCGAGACCCAGTACTTC | CAWAMGETQYF
TRBJ1-2 | NA | TRBV6-6 | NA | TGTGCCAGCTGGCTGGGGGGCCATGGCTACACCTTC | CASWLGGHGYTF
TRBJ2-7 | NA | TRBV7-8 | NA | TGTGCCAGCAGCATTCGACCCGGGGCGGAGCAGTACTTC | CASSIRPGAEQYF
TRBJ2-7 | NA | TRBV2 | NA | TGTGCCTCATATAGAGTCGCGTTCGACGAGCAGTACTTC | CASYRVAFDEQYF
TRBJ2-6 | NA | TRBV7-9 | NA | TGTGCCAGCAGCAACACACAACCCCTCAACTCTGGGGCCAACGTCCTGACTTTC | CASSNTQPLNSGANVLTF
TRBJ2-3 | TRBD1 | TRBV27 | NA | TGTGCCAGCAGAACGGTCCCGGGACAGGTCCGGGATACGCAGTATTTT | CASRTVPGQVRDTQYF
TRBJ2-1 | TRBD1 | TRBV7-2 | NA | TGTGCCAGCAGTCAACGACAGGGGACCTACAATGAGCAGTTCTTC | CASSQRQGTYNEQFF
TRBJ2-6 | NA | TRBV6-4 | NA | TGTGCCAGCAGTGACTCGAGGTCTGGGGCCAACGTCCTGACTTTC | CASSDSRSGANVLTF
TRBJ2-2 | NA | TRBV21-1 | NA | TGTGCCAGCAGCGCCGGGACGGCGAACACCGGGGAGCTGTTTTTT | CASSAGTANTGELFF
TRBJ1-1 | NA | TRBV19 | once | TGTGCCAGTAATTACGGCGGGGAGGGGACTGAAGCTTTCTTT | CASNYGGEGTEAFF
TRBJ1-6 | NA | TRBV10-3 | NA | TGTGCCATCAGTGAGTGGAGGGGAGGGGAATCACCCCTCCACTTT | CAISEWRGGESPLHF
TRBJ2-3 | NA | TRBV30 | NA | TGTGCCTGGAGTCGGGCAGGGCGAGGAAATACGCAGTATTTT | CAWSRAGRGNTQYF
TRBJ1-6 | NA | TRBV2 | NA | TGTGCCAGCAGGCAGACTAACGAACCCCTCCACTTT | CASRQTNEPLHF
TRBJ2-5 | NA | TRBV11-3 | NA | TGTGCCAGCAGCTTAGGCAGGGGCTCAGAGACCCAGTACTTC | CASSLGRGSETQYF
TRBJ1-2 | TRBD1 | TRBV4-1 | NA | TGCACCAGCAGCCTCACCTCGACAGGGGAGAACTATGGCTACACCTTC | CTSSLTSTGENYGYTF
TRBJ1-2 | TRBD1 | TRBV18 | few | TGTGCCAGCTCAGAGACAGGGGCGGGCTATGGCTACACCTTC | CASSETGAGYGYTF
TRBJ2-3 | NA | TRBV6-5 | NA | TGTGCCAGCAGTGAAGCGGCTCTAAGGACGCAGTATTTT | CASSEAALRTQYF
TRBJ1-2 | NA | TRBV5-6 | NA | TGTGCCAGCAGCTCGGCGGGGGTCGCGCGTGGCTACACCTTC | CASSSAGVARGYTF
TRBJ2-7 | TRBD1 | TRBV10-3 | NA | TGTGCCGCCCCATGCGGGGACAGGGGGAACTTC | CAAPCGDRGNF
TRBJ2-5 | NA | TRBV6-5 | NA | TGTGCCAGCAGTAATATTGGGGAGACCCAGTACTTC | CASSNIGETQYF
TRBJ2-6 | NA | TRBV7-2 | NA | TGTGCCAGCAGCTTCGGACGGGGCAACGTCCTGACTTTC | CASSFGRGNVLTF
TRBJ2-1 | TRBD1 | TRBV5-1 | NA | TGCGCCAGCAGCCGAGGGACAGGGGAGTACAATGAGCAGTTCTTC | CASSRGTGEYNEQFF
TRBJ2-1 | NA | TRBV7-3 | NA | TGTGCCAGCAGCTTAACTGGGACTCAGGCATACAATGAGCAGTTCTTC | CASSLTGTQAYNEQFF
TRBJ1-6 | NA | TRBV5-1 | NA | TGCGCCAGCAGCTTGGAGGGGAACAATTCACCCCTCCACTTT | CASSLEGNNSPLHF
TRBJ1-5 | NA | TRBV2 | NA | TGTGCCAGCAGCACGTTACCGGGACACCAGTTTAGGGATCAGCCCCAGCATTTT | CASSTLPGHQFRDQPQHF
TRBJ2-7 | NA | TRBV5-6 | NA | TGTGCCAGCAGCTCCCCCCGAGGGGCTAGGGCCTACGAGCAGTACTTC | CASSSPRGARAYEQYF
TRBJ1-2 | NA | TRBV6-1 | NA | TGTGCCAGCAGTGAAGGCGATGGCTACACCTTC | CASSEGDGYTF
TRBJ2-5 | NA | TRBV5-1 | few | TGCGCCAGCAGCTTAGGACCTGGGGAAGAGACCCAGTACTTC | CASSLGPGEETQYF
TRBJ1-5 | NA | TRBV6-5 | NA | TGTGCCAGCAGTGCATGGACAGGCAATCAGCCCCAGCATTTT | CASSAWTGNQPQHF
TRBJ2-3 | TRBD2 | TRBV6-1 | NA | TGTGCCAGCAGCACCTCTAGCGGGAAGACAGATACGCAGTATTTT | CASSTSSGKTDTQYF
TRBJ2-7 | NA | TRBV7-2 | NA | TGTGCCAGCAGCCCAAGTCCCTACGAGCAGTACTTC | CASSPSPYEQYF
TRBJ2-3 | NA | TRBV5-1 | once | TGCGCCAGCAGCCCGGACAGCGGGGCAGATACGCAGTATTTT | CASSPDSGADTQYF
TRBJ1-2 | NA | TRBV5-8 | NA | TGTGCCAGCAGCCGTATGATTCACCCGGGACAAATCTATGGCTACACCTTC | CASSRMIHPGQIYGYTF